Shown below are 27 T cell receptor beta chains from a single sample sequenced in a study of blood T cell repertoires in COVID-19. Method: immunoSEQ multiplex PCR; TCRdb's copy keeps in-frame clones and lacks some. This table holds roughly 95,000 clones, roughly four fifths found once. The sequencing sample was made of peripheral blood. All receptors come from a human donor in a cohort sampled during active COVID-19.

This clone has just a few counts. The gene calls are TRBV7-9 and TRBJ1-2; D possibly corresponds to TRBD1 (5 bases). The CDR3 has 15 residues. Deletions cut 2 bases from V and 0 bases from J, with 10 bases between. Germline V lookup: CDR1 SEHNR, CDR2 FQNEAQ (reference sequence). This CDR3 reads CASSLQGIANYGYTF. CDR3 bases: TGTGCCAGCAGCTTACAGGGCATAGCTAACTATGGCTACACCTTC.

This chain links TRBV28 with TRBJ1-6; D is unclear. This CDR3 has 16 amino acids. Germline assignment: CDR1 MDHEN and CDR2 SYDVKM. Trimming removed 5 bases at V and 0 bases at J, with 11 bases between. The CDR3 is CASSRESGSYNSPLHF. The CDR3 DNA reads as TGTGCCAGCAGTAGGGAGAGTGGCTCCTATAATTCACCCCTCCACTTT.

The chain joins TRBV7-2 to TRBJ2-3; no definite D call. This CDR3 comprises 11 residues. V was cut by 5 bases and J by 4 bases, with 4 bases left in between. The germline CDR1 and CDR2 sequences are SGHTA and FQGNSA. In nucleotides, the CDR3 is TGTGCCAGCAGCCCGGCAGATACGCAGTATTTT. It codes for CASSPADTQYF.

The CDR3 reads CASSIGSTGTNSPLHF. The CDR3 nucleotides read TGTGCCAGTAGTATAGGATCGACAGGGACTAATTCACCCCTCCACTTT. The V gene is TRBV19, the J gene TRBJ1-6; 7 positions agree with TRBD1. With V trimmed by 1 base and J by 6 bases, 6 bases remained unmatched. The CDR3 extends over 16 amino acids. Per germline, CDR1 LNHDA and CDR2 SQIVND (reference sequence).

The V gene is TRBV11-2, the J gene TRBJ2-1; TRBD2 aligns across 13 bases. The CDR3 loop spans 17 amino acids. After removal of 2 bases from V and 2 bases from J, the junction contained 3 bases not matched to a gene. From germline, CDR1 is SGHAT and CDR2 FQNNGV. The CDR3 protein is CASSLKTSGGAYNEQFF. The CDR3 DNA sequence: TGTGCCAGCAGCTTAAAAACTAGCGGGGGGGCCTACAATGAGCAGTTCTTC. Looking up the rest from reference TRBV11-2 and TRBJ2-1 gives the full variable domain: EAGVAQSPRYKIIEKRQSVAFWCNPISGHATLYWYQQILGQGPKLLIQFQNNGVVDDSQLPKDRFSAERLKGVDSTLKIQPAKLEDSAVYLCASSLKTSGGAYNEQFFGPGTRLTVL.

The V gene is TRBV28, the J gene TRBJ2-7; 9 bases align to TRBD2. The germline CDR1 and CDR2 sequences are MDHEN and SYDVKM. This CDR3 has 14 residues. The V and J ends lost 5 bases and 0 bases, in that order; junction bases with no gene match: 2. The CDR3: CASSASGTSYEQYF. CDR3 in DNA: TGTGCCAGCAGTGCTAGCGGGACCTCCTACGAGCAGTACTTC.

This chain links TRBV24-1 with TRBJ1-3; 11 bases match TRBD1. The trim removed 2 bases at V and 3 bases at J, leaving 5 bases unmatched. Germline V CDR1 and CDR2: KGHDR, SFDVKD. The CDR3 has 17 amino acids. The CDR3 coding sequence is TGTGCCACCAGTGATTCCGCCGGGACAGGGGGTGGAAACACCATATATTTT. Translating it yields CATSDSAGTGGGNTIYF.

This sequence joins TRBV9 and TRBJ2-7, with TRBD2 as a possible D gene (7 bases). This CDR3 spans 14 amino acids. V was clipped by 7 bases and J by 5 bases, with 19 bases between them. CDR1 is SGDLS, CDR2 YYNGEE, per germline. The DNA for the CDR3 is TGTGCCAGCTCCCGTAGGGGGGGCAAGGACGAGCAGTACTTC. Amino acid sequence: CASSRRGGKDEQYF.

The chain couples TRBV5-1 to TRBJ2-7; 9 bases are a match to TRBD1. V was pared by 0 bases and J by 7 bases, with 8 bases of the junction left unmatched. Germline CDR1 reads SGHRS; CDR2 reads YFSETQ. The length of the CDR3 is 15 residues. The CDR3: CASSLAGTGNWEQYF. As DNA, the CDR3 is TGCGCCAGCAGCTTGGCCGGGACAGGGAATTGGGAGCAGTACTTC.

This clone was recorded only once. V usage is TRBV4-3 and J usage is TRBJ2-1; 11 positions agree with TRBD2. The CDR3 consists of 18 residues. CDR1 LGHNA and CDR2 YSLEER come from the germline V gene. V lost 0 bases and J lost 4; bases outside the gene matches: 8. Here the CDR3 DNA reads TGCGCCAGCAGCCAAGAAGACCCCGGACTAGCGGGTTACAATGAGCAGTTCTTC. Amino acid sequence: CASSQEDPGLAGYNEQFF.

The chain has TRBV2 and TRBJ2-1, with no clear D. This CDR3 contains 12 residues. V shed 2 bases and J shed 13 bases, with 12 bases lying between them. Germline V gene sequence: CDR1 SNHLY, CDR2 FYNNEI. The CDR3 region has the DNA TGTGCCAGCAGTGAACTAGGCGCAGCCCAGTTCTTC. Translation gives CASSELGAAQFF.

The rearrangement uses TRBV5-4 and TRBJ2-7; TRBD2 matches at 11 bases. CDR3 length: 15 amino acids. CDR1 SGHNT and CDR2 YYREEE come from the germline V gene (reference sequence). J gave up 4 bases and V 4 bases, and 7 bases lay outside the gene matches. CDR3 protein: CASSASTSGGYEQYF. The CDR3 DNA sequence: TGTGCCAGCAGCGCCTCAACTAGCGGGGGTTACGAGCAGTACTTC. The full variable domain, in which reference TRBV5-4 and TRBJ2-7 provide the parts outside the CDR3, is ETGVTQSPTHLIKTRGQQVTLRCSSQSGHNTVSWYQQALGQGPQFIFQYYREEENGRGNFPPRFSGLQFPNYSSELNVNALELDDSALYLCASSASTSGGYEQYFGPGTRLTVT.

The V call is TRBV24-1, the J call TRBJ2-2; TRBD2 matches at 9 bases. The germline V gene has CDR1 KGHDR and CDR2 SFDVKD. The CDR3 consists of 16 residues. V lost 3 bases, J lost 3 bases, and 4 bases stayed unmatched. This CDR3 is CATSDPRLADTGELFF. In DNA, the CDR3 is TGTGCCACCAGTGATCCTAGACTAGCGGACACCGGGGAGCTGTTTTTT.

The V gene is TRBV7-6, the J gene TRBJ2-7; 13 nucleotides match TRBD2. The germline gives CDR1 SGHVS, CDR2 FNYEAQ. The CDR3 contains 15 residues. The junction had 3 bases not matched to a gene; V was cut back by 5 bases and J by 2 bases. The CDR3 protein is CASSQGLAGAYEQYF. CDR3 nucleotide sequence: TGTGCCAGCAGCCAAGGACTAGCGGGGGCCTACGAGCAGTACTTC.

This rearrangement joins TRBV10-2 to TRBJ1-1, with D perhaps TRBD1 (5 bases). This CDR3 has 11 amino acids. Trimming removed 8 bases from V and 10 bases from J, with 14 bases in between. Germline CDR1 reads WSHSY; CDR2 reads SAAADI. In DNA form, the CDR3 reads TGCGCCAGCGCTAGTTCAGGGCGAGCTTTCTTT. It translates to CASASSGRAFF.

J is TRBJ1-4 and V is TRBV18; weak D call: TRBD1 (5 bases). The germline gives CDR1 KGHSH, CDR2 LQKENI. This CDR3 region has 14 residues. Trimming pared 3 bases from V and 0 bases from J, leaving 5 bases between. CDR3 DNA sequence: TGTGCCAGCTCACCGACAGCAACTAATGAAAAACTGTTTTTT. This codes for CASSPTATNEKLFF.

The rearrangement uses TRBV19 and TRBJ2-5, with 16 bases identical to TRBD2. V lost 4 bases, J lost 4 bases, and 3 bases stayed unmatched. CDR3 size: 16 residues. Germline lookup yields CDR1 LNHDA and CDR2 SQIVND (reference sequence). The CDR3 reads CASSTGLAGGGETQYF. In nucleotides, the CDR3 is TGTGCCAGTAGTACGGGACTAGCGGGAGGGGGAGAGACCCAGTACTTC.

The chain combines TRBV6-5 with TRBJ1-2, with 7 bases identical to TRBD1. The CDR3 contains 15 residues. Germline CDR1 reads MNHEY; CDR2 reads SVGAGI. V was clipped by 3 bases and J by 6 bases; unmatched bases: 10. The CDR3 loop reads CASSYGPRGGDGYTF. CDR3 coding DNA: TGTGCCAGCAGTTATGGTCCGAGAGGGGGCGATGGCTACACCTTC.

This rearrangement joins TRBV7-9 to TRBJ2-7, with TRBD2 identical over 11 bases. From germline, CDR1 is SEHNR and CDR2 FQNEAQ (reference sequence). The length of the CDR3 is 16 residues. V shed 2 bases, J shed 3 bases, and the junction held 6 bases outside the gene matches. This CDR3 reads CASSLLATSGNYEQYF. The DNA for the CDR3 is TGTGCCAGCAGCTTACTTGCGACTAGCGGGAACTACGAGCAGTACTTC.

This chain connects TRBV11-2 to TRBJ1-1; D remains unclear. This CDR3 comprises 15 residues. Trimming cost V 1 base and J 4 bases, with 13 bases left between them. The V gene's germline CDR1 is SGHAT and CDR2 FQNNGV. The CDR3 spells CASSLGGGLGTEAFF. CDR3 sequence (DNA): TGTGCCAGCAGCTTAGGGGGAGGGCTGGGCACTGAAGCTTTCTTT.

The chain links TRBV14 to TRBJ1-1; D remains ambiguous. This CDR3 contains 13 residues. Germline assignment: CDR1 SGHDN and CDR2 FVKESK. Between the trimmed V and J ends, which lost 5 bases and 3 bases, there was a span of 10 bases. The chain's CDR3 is CASSSRGYTEAFF. CDR3 bases: TGTGCCAGCAGCTCACGGGGTTACACTGAAGCTTTCTTT.

The V gene is TRBV2, the J gene TRBJ2-1; 7 nucleotides agree with TRBD2. Germline values: CDR1 SNHLY, CDR2 FYNNEI. CDR3 size: 13 residues. Unmatched junction bases numbered 3, after V lost 6 bases and J lost 4 bases. The CDR3 DNA sequence: TGTGCCAGCAGACTAGCGCAGTACAATGAGCAGTTCTTC. It yields the protein CASRLAQYNEQFF.

V gene TRBV28 combines with J gene TRBJ1-3; tentatively, D is TRBD1 (6 bases). The CDR3 has 13 residues. Trimming removed 6 bases from V and 2 bases from J, with 8 bases in between. Germline CDR1 MDHEN, CDR2 SYDVKM. CDR3 nucleotide sequence: TGTGCCAGCAGGGGGGGGCCTGGAAACACCATATATTTT. Translating gives CASRGGPGNTIYF.

In this sample, this clone turned up a few times. This sequence joins TRBV5-1 and TRBJ2-1; D uncertain. CDR3 size: 15 residues. CDR1 and CDR2 (germline): SGHRS, YFSETQ. The germline V and J ends were trimmed by 1 base and 4 bases, with 12 bases remaining between them. CDR3 amino acids: CASSLSLQSYNEQFF. CDR3 in DNA: TGCGCCAGCAGCTTGTCTCTACAGTCTTACAATGAGCAGTTCTTC.

By proportion, this clone is medium-sized. The rearrangement joins TRBV10-2 to TRBJ2-7; TRBD2 is a possible D gene (5 bases). V lost 6 bases and J 6 bases, leaving 12 bases between the germline ends. CDR1 and CDR2 from the germline V gene are WSHSY and SAAADI. CDR3 length equals 12 residues. CDR3 sequence (DNA): TGCGCCAGCAGAGAACTAGGTGGCGAGCAGTACTTC. Amino acids: CASRELGGEQYF.

This chain uses TRBV18 with TRBJ1-1; TRBD1 agrees at 10 bases. J gave up 5 bases and V 3 bases, and 12 bases lay outside the gene matches. This CDR3 spans 17 amino acids. CDR1 and CDR2 (germline): KGHSH, LQKENI. In nucleotides, the CDR3 is TGTGCCAGCTCACCGGTAGCGACAGGGGGCAGAGGGACTGAAGCTTTCTTT. Translated: CASSPVATGGRGTEAFF.

The chain is built from TRBV15 and TRBJ2-1; 10 positions match TRBD1. This CDR3 spans 15 amino acids. Trimming took 8 bases from V and 0 from J; bases not matched to a gene: 4. In germline, CDR1 is LNHNV, CDR2 YYDKDF (reference sequence). CDR3 protein: CATSWTGGSYNEQFF. CDR3 sequence (DNA): TGTGCCACCTCTTGGACAGGGGGCTCCTACAATGAGCAGTTCTTC.